These T cell receptor beta chains were read from a single sample in a study of blood T cell repertoires in COVID-19. Method: immunoSEQ multiplex PCR; TCRdb's copy keeps in-frame clones and lacks some. The sample yields approximately 200,000 clones, about 85% seen once. The sample was peripheral blood. These receptors were obtained from a man between 40 and 49 years old with acute or convalescent COVID-19. CDR3s include the opening cysteine and the closing phenylalanine or tryptophan. A D gene is named only where the DNA matches it firmly. The listing skips clone size in some rows; elsewhere it reads once, few, many or a size class.

v_gene	d_gene	abundance	j_gene	CDR3nt	CDR3aa
TRBV25-1	TRBD1	once	TRBJ1-1	TGTGCCAGCAGTGAATGGGGGACAGGCAACACTGAAGCTTTCTTT	CASSEWGTGNTEAFF
TRBV6-5	TRBD1	-	TRBJ2-3	TGTGCCAGCCTTACGGGACAGGACGGCGATACGCAGTATTTT	CASLTGQDGDTQYF
TRBV5-5	TRBD1	-	TRBJ1-4	TGTGCCAGCACGGACAGGGGGCAAAAGGATGAAAAACTGTTTTTT	CASTDRGQKDEKLFF
TRBV28	-	-	TRBJ2-7	TGTGCCAGCAGACGTCTACTTCCCTACGAGCAGTACTTC	CASRRLLPYEQYF
TRBV5-1	-	-	TRBJ2-1	TGCGCCAGCAGCTTTGACCTTGGACTGCCCGCCAATGAGCAGTTCTTC	CASSFDLGLPANEQFF
TRBV7-9	TRBD1	-	TRBJ1-2	TGTGCCAGCAGCACGGGACAGGGTCAATACGGCTACACCTTC	CASSTGQGQYGYTF
TRBV9	-	-	TRBJ2-3	TGTGCCAGCAGCGCCTACTCGGCAGATACGCAGTATTTT	CASSAYSADTQYF
TRBV5-1	-	-	TRBJ2-5	TGCGCCAGCAAAGAGATGCAAGAGACCCAGTACTTC	CASKEMQETQYF
TRBV19	-	-	TRBJ1-5	TGTGCCAGTAGTTACAGGGATAGCAATCAGCCCCAGCATTTT	CASSYRDSNQPQHF
TRBV18	-	-	TRBJ2-3	TGTGCCAGCTCAACGGGGGGCACAGATACGCAGTATTTT	CASSTGGTDTQYF
TRBV6-6	TRBD2	-	TRBJ2-5	TGTGCCAGCAGTCCAGGACTAGCGGCAGTAGAGACCCAGTACTTC	CASSPGLAAVETQYF
TRBV5-4	TRBD2	-	TRBJ2-1	TGTGCCAGCAGCTTGGTGGCGGGGGGGCCTACTGAGCAGTTCTTC	CASSLVAGGPTEQFF
TRBV5-4	-	-	TRBJ2-3	TGTGCCAGCAGCATTTTTACTAAGGCTGGCACAGATACGCAGTATTTT	CASSIFTKAGTDTQYF
TRBV19	-	-	TRBJ2-1	TGTGCCAGTAGAGGGGGATCCTACAATGAGCAGTTCTTC	CASRGGSYNEQFF
TRBV30	TRBD1	-	TRBJ1-3	TGTGCCTGGGGCCAGACAGGGGTGGCTGGAAACACCATATATTTT	CAWGQTGVAGNTIYF
TRBV9	TRBD2	-	TRBJ2-3	TGTGCCAGCAGCGCCTCCCGAATAGCGGGGGCTCAACTTAGCACAGATACGCAGTATTTT	CASSASRIAGAQLSTDTQYF
TRBV20-1	-	-	TRBJ2-5	TGCAGTGCTAGTTACCGGGGGCAAGAGACCCAGTACTTC	CSASYRGQETQYF
TRBV19	-	-	TRBJ2-2	TGTGCCAGCTGGACAGACAACACCGGGGAGCTGTTTTTT	CASWTDNTGELFF
TRBV7-9	-	-	TRBJ2-5	TGTGCCAGCAGCTTAACGACGGTGGAGGGGACCCAGTACTTC	CASSLTTVEGTQYF
TRBV5-4	-	-	TRBJ1-2	TGTGCCAGCAGCTTGGCTAGGGAGGCTGGCTACACCTTC	CASSLAREAGYTF
TRBV3-1/TRBV3-2	TRBD1	few	TRBJ1-6	TGTGCCAGCAGCACCCGACAGGGAGCACCCCTCCACTTT	CASSTRQGAPLHF
TRBV5-4	TRBD2	-	TRBJ2-3	TGTGCCAGCAACATAGCGGGGAGCGGAGATACGCAGTATTTT	CASNIAGSGDTQYF
TRBV7-2	-	-	TRBJ1-1	TGTGCCAGCAGACCCGGGAACACTGAAGCTTTCTTT	CASRPGNTEAFF
TRBV2	-	-	TRBJ2-3	TGTGCCACAAATAGGGGGGGCGACACAGATACGCAGTATTTT	CATNRGGDTDTQYF
TRBV10-2	-	few	TRBJ1-2	TGCGCCAGCAGTGAGTCGAACGGCAGGGAACGAGCTTACACCTTC	CASSESNGRERAYTF
TRBV28	TRBD1	-	TRBJ1-2	TGTGCCAGCAGTTACCAGGGACAGGTTAACTATGGCTACACCTTC	CASSYQGQVNYGYTF
TRBV27	TRBD1	-	TRBJ1-2	TGTGCCAGCAGTCCCGACAGGGGGAAGGGCTACACCTTC	CASSPDRGKGYTF
TRBV6-2/TRBV6-3	-	-	TRBJ2-1	TGTGCCAGCAGTTCGGGGGAGTTTAGCAATGAGCAGTTCTTC	CASSSGEFSNEQFF
TRBV6-5	-	-	TRBJ2-7	TGTGCCAGCGGGGGACATACCCGGCGCGAGCAGTACTTC	CASGGHTRREQYF
TRBV5-1	TRBD1	few	TRBJ1-1	TGCGCCAGCAGCTTGGGGACAGGGAGTGAAGCTTTCTTT	CASSLGTGSEAFF
TRBV6-5	TRBD1	once	TRBJ1-1	TGTGCCAGCAGAGGGGACAGCGTACGAACTGAAGCTTTCTTT	CASRGDSVRTEAFF
TRBV19	TRBD1	-	TRBJ2-1	TGTGCCAGTAGTACCGGGACAGGGCTGTACAATGAGCAGTTCTTC	CASSTGTGLYNEQFF
TRBV5-6	-	-	TRBJ1-4	TGTGCCAGCAGCTTGGCCGGGACATCTGGAGAAAAACTGTTTTTT	CASSLAGTSGEKLFF